Shown below are 29 T cell receptor beta chains from a single sample sequenced in a study of T-cell memory formation after mild COVID-19. TCRdb re-derived calls from the 5' RACE reads in MiXCR, one entry per CDR3 protein. The sample yields about 600,000 distinct CDR3 sequences, about 22% seen once. Input material: PBMCs or a T cell subset sorted from them (not recorded which). All receptors derive from an adult woman who had mild COVID-19 (a few samples of this study predate the infection). Cell type and time point are not known.

This clonotype was recorded a few times. The chain carries TRBV7-2 and TRBJ2-7; D is ambiguous. This CDR3 region has 14 residues. V was cut by 3 bases and J by 6 bases, with 15 bases left in between. Germline V gene lookup returns CDR1 SGHTA and CDR2 FQGNSA. CDR3 nucleotides: TGTGCCAGCAGCTTTGCCCATACTGCCTCCGAGCAGTACTTC. Its protein product is CASSFAHTASEQYF. Full variable domain (outside the CDR3, taken from reference TRBV7-2 and TRBJ2-7): GAGVSQSPSNKVTEKGKDVELRCDPISGHTALYWYRQSLGQGLEFLIYFQGNSAPDKSGLPSDRFSAERTGGSVSTLTIQRTQQEDSAVYLCASSFAHTASEQYFGPGTRLTVT.

This clonotype has a handful of counts. The chain employs TRBV7-6 and TRBJ1-1; 8 nucleotides agree with TRBD1. There are 14 residues in the CDR3. CDR1 SGHVS and CDR2 FNYEAQ come from the germline V gene. V lost 2 bases, J lost 6 bases, and 5 bases stayed unmatched. This CDR3 is CASSLRTGMSEAFF. The CDR3 coding sequence is TGTGCCAGCAGCTTAAGGACAGGGATGTCTGAAGCTTTCTTT.

This clonotype has more than one count but fewer than ten. The chain employs TRBV25-1 and TRBJ2-6; TRBD1 might be the D (5 bases). The CDR3 is 18 residues long. Trimming took 2 bases from V and 0 from J, leaving 14 bases between them. Germline CDR1 MGHDK, CDR2 SYGVNS. The CDR3 here is CASSEKDRDLSGANVLTF. For the CDR3, the DNA is TGTGCCAGCAGTGAAAAAGACAGAGACCTCTCTGGGGCCAACGTCCTGACTTTC. Drawing the rest from reference TRBV25-1 and TRBJ2-6, the complete variable domain is EADIYQTPRYLVIGTGKKITLECSQTMGHDKMYWYQQDPGMELHLIHYSYGVNSTEKGDLSSESTVSRIRTEHFPLTLESARPSHTSQYLCASSEKDRDLSGANVLTFGAGSRLTVL.

This clonotype showed up just a few times. DNA of the CDR3: TGTGCCACCAGCTGGGCATCCGGGGAGCTGTTTTTT. Its protein product is CATSWASGELFF. This chain links TRBV24-1 with TRBJ2-2; D unclear. The CDR3 runs to 12 residues. Per germline, CDR1 KGHDR and CDR2 SFDVKD. V gave up 7 bases and J gave up 6 bases, with 8 bases separating them.

The CDR3 region has the DNA TGCAGCGTTGGGACAGCGAACACCGGGGAGCTGTTTTTT. It is translated as CSVGTANTGELFF. The chain uses TRBV29-1 and TRBJ2-2, with a weak D call TRBD1 (6 bases). CDR1 SQVTM and CDR2 ANQGSEA come from the germline V gene. V was trimmed by 4 bases and J by 0 bases, leaving 6 bases between them. The CDR3 totals 13 residues.

The chain couples TRBV29-1 to TRBJ2-6, with D unresolved. CDR3 length: 15 amino acids. Germline lookup yields CDR1 SQVTM and CDR2 ANQGSEA. V was cut by 0 bases and J by 4 bases, with 10 bases left in between. The chain's CDR3 is CSVEDIGIGANVLTF. The CDR3 DNA is TGCAGCGTTGAAGATATAGGGATAGGGGCCAACGTCCTGACTTTC.

V gene TRBV12-3 or TRBV12-4 combines with J gene TRBJ1-1; D is ambiguous. Trimming shortened V by 1 base and J by 1 base, and 19 bases separated the two germline ends. The length of the CDR3 is 18 residues. CDR3 nucleotides: TGTGCCAGCAGTTTAGTTCCCCTCGGTTCCAGGTCGAACACTGAAGCTTTCTTT. Translation: CASSLVPLGSRSNTEAFF.

This clonotype has only a few counts. The chain recombines TRBV11-2 with TRBJ2-1, with D unclear. The CDR3 runs to 14 residues. CDR1 and CDR2 (germline): SGHAT, FQNNGV. V lost 4 bases, J lost 3 bases, and 10 bases lay in between. CDR3 sequence (DNA): TGTGCCAGCAGCTCCCCCGGCCTCTACAATGAGCAGTTCTTC. Its translation: CASSSPGLYNEQFF.

This chain links TRBV2 with TRBJ2-7; D is perhaps TRBD1 (6 bases). The V end lost 5 bases, the J end lost 0 bases, and 17 bases lay between the germline ends. CDR3 size: 16 residues. The germline V gene has CDR1 SNHLY and CDR2 FYNNEI. This CDR3 reads CASSSSQGRLSYEQYF. The CDR3 DNA reads as TGTGCCAGCAGTTCTTCCCAGGGGCGGCTCTCCTACGAGCAGTACTTC.

CDR3 nucleotide sequence: TGCAGTGCTAGCGCGGGACAGGGTAAGCCCCAGCATTTT. Its translation: CSASAGQGKPQHF. The chain uses TRBV20-1 and TRBJ1-5; 9 bases agree with TRBD1. The CDR3 extends over 13 amino acids. V lost 3 bases and J lost 8; bases outside the gene matches: 5. Germline CDR1 is DFQATT and CDR2 is SNEGSKA (reference sequence).

The chain combines TRBV6-4 with TRBJ2-6; perhaps D is TRBD1 or TRBD2 (5 bases each). V was cut by 10 bases and J by 1 base, with 17 bases left in between. The CDR3 covers 16 residues. From germline, CDR1 is MRHNA and CDR2 SNTAGT. The CDR3 coding sequence is TGTGCCAACCCCGGGACGGACCCTTCTGGGGCCAACGTCCTGACTTTC. Amino acids: CANPGTDPSGANVLTF.

The chain couples TRBV11-2 to TRBJ2-3; 16 bases agree with TRBD2. The V gene end was trimmed by 5 bases and the J gene end by 5 bases; junction bases not matched to a gene: 7. CDR1 and CDR2 from the germline V gene are SGHAT and FQNNGV. The CDR3 totals 17 residues. This chain's CDR3 is CASSPGLAGGPRDTQYF. CDR3 DNA sequence: TGTGCCAGCAGCCCGGGACTAGCGGGGGGGCCGAGAGATACGCAGTATTTT.

The V and J genes are TRBV11-2 and TRBJ2-7; 7 bases are shared with TRBD2. In germline, CDR1 is SGHAT, CDR2 FQNNGV. The ends lost 6 bases at V and 3 bases at J; junction bases unmatched: 14. This CDR3 is built from 16 residues. The CDR3 sequence: CASSNSAASGSYEQYF. The CDR3 bases are TGTGCCAGCAGTAACTCCGCGGCTAGCGGCAGCTACGAGCAGTACTTC. Full variable domain (missing parts from reference TRBV11-2 and TRBJ2-7): EAGVAQSPRYKIIEKRQSVAFWCNPISGHATLYWYQQILGQGPKLLIQFQNNGVVDDSQLPKDRFSAERLKGVDSTLKIQPAKLEDSAVYLCASSNSAASGSYEQYFGPGTRLTVT.

The chain recombines TRBV9 with TRBJ2-1; no clear D gene. The CDR3 has 16 amino acids. Germline V lookup: CDR1 SGDLS, CDR2 YYNGEE. The V and J ends lost 4 bases and 0 bases respectively, with 14 bases between them. Here the CDR3 DNA reads TGTGCCAGCAGCACCCGTCAGTTGAGCTCCTACAATGAGCAGTTCTTC. Translated: CASSTRQLSSYNEQFF.

This clonotype was picked up a small number of times. J is TRBJ2-7 and V is TRBV25-1, with no clear D. Trimming took off 8 bases at V and 4 bases at J, with 12 bases between the two ends. Germline V lookup: CDR1 MGHDK, CDR2 SYGVNS. This CDR3 comprises 12 residues. CDR3 region: CASLGTGYEQYF. CDR3 coding DNA: TGTGCCAGCCTTGGAACCGGTTACGAGCAGTACTTC.

This clonotype was seen more than once but under ten times. This sequence joins TRBV12-3 or TRBV12-4 and TRBJ1-1; D call uncertain. V was clipped by 2 bases and J by 0 bases, with 4 bases between them. The CDR3 is 13 residues long. The chain's CDR3 is CASSLWVNTEAFF. The CDR3 DNA reads TGTGCCAGCAGTTTATGGGTGAACACTGAAGCTTTCTTT.

The genes are TRBV4-1 and TRBJ1-1, with 8 bases fitting TRBD1. Germline V gene data show CDR1 as MGHRA and CDR2 as YSYEKL. This CDR3 contains 17 residues. The V segment lost 5 bases and the J segment 0 bases; nucleotides outside the gene matches: 11. The CDR3 is CASSYTGTGLMNTEAFF. CDR3 in DNA: TGCGCCAGCAGCTACACCGGGACAGGCCTTATGAACACTGAAGCTTTCTTT.

This rearrangement joins TRBV6-5 to TRBJ1-1, with TRBD1 matching 8 bases. Trimming removed 0 bases from V and 4 bases from J; junction bases left unmatched: 10. CDR1 MNHEY and CDR2 SVGAGI come from the germline V gene. This CDR3 spans 17 amino acids. DNA of the CDR3: TGTGCCAGCAGTTACTCGATGCGGACAGGGAAGACCACTGAAGCTTTCTTT. This codes for CASSYSMRTGKTTEAFF.

The count of this clonotype is one. This chain joins TRBV5-1 and TRBJ2-4; 9 bases are a match to TRBD2. V dropped 3 bases and J dropped 9; count of bases not matched to a gene: 13. The CDR3 is 16 amino acids. Germline V gives CDR1 SGHRS, CDR2 YFSETQ. The CDR3 reads CASSSPAGGPQGIQYF. The CDR3 DNA is TGCGCCAGCAGCTCCCCAGCGGGGGGTCCCCAGGGCATTCAGTACTTC.

In this sample, this clonotype turned up a few times. V and J are TRBV18 and TRBJ1-1; 7 nucleotides line up with TRBD1. The V and J ends lost 1 base and 2 bases, in that order; junction bases with no gene match: 4. CDR3 size: 15 residues. CDR1 is KGHSH and CDR2 is LQKENI in the germline V gene. DNA for the CDR3: TGTGCCAGCTCACCACGGGTAGGGGGCAACACTGAAGCTTTCTTT. Protein product: CASSPRVGGNTEAFF.

The chain couples TRBV5-1 to TRBJ2-1; TRBD2 aligns across 10 bases. The CDR3 extends over 15 amino acids. V lost 0 bases to trimming and J lost 9 bases; unmatched junction nucleotides: 6. The V gene's germline CDR1 is SGHRS and CDR2 YFSETQ. The CDR3: CASSLELAGEIEQFF. DNA of the CDR3: TGCGCCAGCAGCTTGGAGCTAGCGGGAGAGATTGAGCAGTTCTTC.

J is TRBJ1-1 and V is TRBV7-2, with TRBD1 matching 8 bases. The CDR3 extends over 15 amino acids. Looked up from germline, CDR1 is SGHTA and CDR2 is FQGNSA. V shed 5 bases, J shed 0 bases, and the junction held 5 bases outside the gene matches. CDR3 sequence reads: CASSPWTGMNTEAFF. The CDR3 DNA reads TGTGCCAGCAGCCCCTGGACAGGGATGAACACTGAAGCTTTCTTT.

The chain carries TRBV12-3 or TRBV12-4 and TRBJ2-5, with D possibly TRBD1 on 6 matching bases. The V and J ends lost 5 bases and 1 base respectively, with 14 bases between them. The CDR3 extends over 15 amino acids. The CDR3 DNA reads TGTGCCAGCAGTGGGGGCACAGCGGCCCAAGAGACCCAGTACTTC. As protein: CASSGGTAAQETQYF.

The chain combines TRBV15 with TRBJ1-1; D not certain. The CDR3 has 13 amino acids. In germline, CDR1 is LNHNV, CDR2 YYDKDF (reference sequence). Between the trimmed V and J ends, which lost 7 bases and 1 base, there was a span of 10 bases. The CDR3: CATKGFENTEAFF. The CDR3 DNA follows: TGTGCCACCAAAGGGTTTGAGAACACTGAAGCTTTCTTT.

This sequence joins TRBV9 and TRBJ1-1; D is uncertain. V was pared by 0 bases and J by 0 bases, with 6 bases between. The CDR3 runs to 14 residues. Germline lookup yields CDR1 SGDLS and CDR2 YYNGEE. CDR3 protein: CASSVAIMNTEAFF. The CDR3 region has the DNA TGTGCCAGCAGCGTAGCCATAATGAACACTGAAGCTTTCTTT.

This clonotype appeared once. The CDR3 protein is CASTDGGRLYGYTF. Written as DNA, the CDR3 is TGTGCCAGTACCGATGGGGGGCGACTGTATGGCTACACCTTC. J is TRBJ1-2 and V is TRBV19; D may be TRBD1 (6 bases). The CDR3 sequence is 14 residues long. Germline assignment: CDR1 LNHDA and CDR2 SQIVND (reference sequence). The V end was cut by 7 bases, the J end by 5 bases, with 17 bases between. The complete variable domain, with remaining parts taken from reference TRBV19 and TRBJ1-2, reads DGGITQSPKYLFRKEGQNVTLSCEQNLNHDAMYWYRQDPGQGLRLIYYSQIVNDFQKGDIAEGYSVSREKKESFPLTVTSAQKNPTAFYLCASTDGGRLYGYTFGSGTRLTVV.

In its sample, this clonotype was seen a few times. The chain couples TRBV6-6 to TRBJ2-7; D is perhaps TRBD1 (6 bases). V lost 5 bases to trimming and J lost 6 bases, with 14 bases between them. This CDR3 has 13 amino acids. Germline CDR1 MNHNY, CDR2 SVGAGI (reference sequence). In DNA, the CDR3 is TGTGCCAGCAGTCGCTCGCAGGGGACCGAGCAGTACTTC. It translates to CASSRSQGTEQYF.

The chain recombines TRBV5-1 with TRBJ2-1; D perhaps matches TRBD2 (6 bases). Germline V gene lookup returns CDR1 SGHRS and CDR2 YFSETQ. Trimming stripped 2 bases from V and 0 bases from J, with 12 bases between. This CDR3 spans 16 amino acids. The CDR3 nucleotides read TGCGCCAGCAGCTTAAGTAGCGGTCCCTCCTACAATGAGCAGTTCTTC. Encoded protein: CASSLSSGPSYNEQFF.

This clonotype came up a few times. The V and J genes are TRBV7-2 and TRBJ2-1, with TRBD1 matching over 7 bases. CDR1 and CDR2 from the germline V gene are SGHTA and FQGNSA. Trimming cost V 5 bases and J 2 bases; bases outside gene matches: 6. The CDR3 totals 15 residues. The CDR3 DNA sequence: TGTGCCAGCAGCCCCGACAGGGCCACCTACAATGAGCAGTTCTTC. It codes for CASSPDRATYNEQFF.